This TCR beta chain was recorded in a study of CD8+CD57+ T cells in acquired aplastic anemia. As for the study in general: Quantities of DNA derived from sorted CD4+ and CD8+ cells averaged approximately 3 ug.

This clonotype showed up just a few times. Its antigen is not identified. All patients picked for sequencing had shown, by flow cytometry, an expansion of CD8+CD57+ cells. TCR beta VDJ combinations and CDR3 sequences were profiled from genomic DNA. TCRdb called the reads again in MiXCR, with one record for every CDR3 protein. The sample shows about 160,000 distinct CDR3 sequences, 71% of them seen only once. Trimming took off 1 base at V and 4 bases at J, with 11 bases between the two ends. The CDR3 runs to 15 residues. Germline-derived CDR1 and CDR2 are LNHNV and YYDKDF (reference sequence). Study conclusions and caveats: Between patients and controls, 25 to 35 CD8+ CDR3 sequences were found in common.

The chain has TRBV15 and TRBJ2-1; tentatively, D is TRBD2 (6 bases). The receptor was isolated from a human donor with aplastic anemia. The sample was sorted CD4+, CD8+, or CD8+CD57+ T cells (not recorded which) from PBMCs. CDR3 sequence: CATSRGAGNYNEQFF. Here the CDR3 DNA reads TGTGCCACCAGCAGAGGGGCGGGGAATTACAATGAGCAGTTCTTC.